These 28 T cell receptor beta chains originate from one sample sequenced in a study of PD-L1 blockade in urothelial cancer. The data were produced by immunoSEQ multiplex PCR, yet TCRdb's version contains in-frame clones alone and is incomplete. This table has almost 30,000 clones, 87% appearing once. The sample in question was PBMCs, obtained around atezolizumab (anti-PD-L1) treatment. These receptors were obtained from a man in his fifties or sixties with urothelial cancer.

The genes are TRBV7-9 and TRBJ1-1; the match to TRBD1 covers 7 bases. Germline V gives CDR1 SEHNR, CDR2 FQNEAQ (reference sequence). This CDR3 is 14 amino acids long. Trimming cost V 1 base and J 3 bases; bases outside gene matches: 2. The CDR3 DNA reads TGTGCCAGCAGCTTAGGTACAGGGGACACTGAAGCTTTCTTT. Protein sequence: CASSLGTGDTEAFF.

This clone showed up just once. The rearrangement joins TRBV7-2 to TRBJ2-3; 8 bases align to TRBD2. J lost 2 bases, V lost 5 bases, and 6 bases had no gene match. Germline V lookup: CDR1 SGHTA, CDR2 FQGNSA. The CDR3 extends over 15 amino acids. The CDR3 is CASSATGLVTDTQYF. The CDR3 DNA is TGTGCCAGCAGCGCCACGGGACTAGTCACAGATACGCAGTATTTT.

The chain recombines TRBV7-2 with TRBJ2-3, with 13 bases lining up with TRBD2. The CDR3 spans 16 residues. Germline V gene sequence: CDR1 SGHTA, CDR2 FQGNSA. With 3 bases clipped from V and 3 bases from J, the junction kept 3 bases outside the gene matches. CDR3 nucleotide sequence: TGTGCCAGCAGCTTCGCGACTAGCGGGGGGACAGATACGCAGTATTTT. This sequence encodes CASSFATSGGTDTQYF. Full variable domain (missing parts from reference TRBV7-2 and TRBJ2-3): GAGVSQSPSNKVTEKGKDVELRCDPISGHTALYWYRQSLGQGLEFLIYFQGNSAPDKSGLPSDRFSAERTGGSVSTLTIQRTQQEDSAVYLCASSFATSGGTDTQYFGPGTRLTVL.

This clone was counted a few times. The J gene is TRBJ2-7, the V gene TRBV10-3; 8 nucleotides align to TRBD1. The CDR3 has 16 amino acids. Losses at the gene ends were 2 bases for V and 0 bases for J; bases not matched to a gene: 6. Per germline, CDR1 ENHRY and CDR2 SYGVKD. CDR3 protein: CAISEGQGAFSYEQYF. DNA for the CDR3: TGTGCCATCAGTGAGGGGCAGGGGGCCTTCTCCTACGAGCAGTACTTC.

V usage is TRBV6-5 and J usage is TRBJ2-5; 7 positions match TRBD2. Trimming took 2 bases from V and 2 from J; bases not matched to a gene: 8. Per germline, CDR1 MNHEY and CDR2 SVGAGI. This CDR3 region has 16 residues. CDR3 sequence (DNA): TGTGCCAGCAGTTACCAAGCGGGACTGGGGCAAGAGACCCAGTACTTC. Its translation is CASSYQAGLGQETQYF.

This chain connects TRBV11-3 to TRBJ2-3; 9 nucleotides agree with TRBD2. This CDR3 spans 15 amino acids. CDR1 and CDR2 (germline): SGHNT, YENEEA. V shed 5 bases, J shed 4 bases, and the junction held 7 bases outside the gene matches. DNA for the CDR3: TGTGCCAGCAGCACAGGGGCGGGAGGGCCAGATACGCAGTATTTT. It is translated as CASSTGAGGPDTQYF.

This sequence joins TRBV10-1 and TRBJ2-5; 10 positions match TRBD2. V shed 0 bases, J shed 5 bases, and the junction held 0 bases outside the gene matches. CDR1 and CDR2 from the germline V gene are WNHNN and SYGVQD (reference sequence). This CDR3 is built from 14 residues. In DNA form, the CDR3 reads TGCGCCAGCAGTGAGTCTAGCGGGAGGGAGACCCAGTACTTC. It is translated as CASSESSGRETQYF.

The chain has TRBV9 and TRBJ1-2; 7 bases are a match to TRBD1. J was trimmed by 0 bases and V by 3 bases; bases with no gene match: 5. This CDR3 is 15 amino acids long. CDR1 and CDR2 from the germline V gene are SGDLS and YYNGEE. As DNA, the CDR3 is TGTGCCAGCAGCGCCGGGACAGCCCCTAACTATGGCTACACCTTC. Protein product: CASSAGTAPNYGYTF.

This chain uses TRBV6-5 with TRBJ2-7, with D perhaps TRBD1 (6 bases). The CDR3 covers 15 residues. The V end lost 3 bases, the J end lost 0 bases, and 12 bases lay between the germline ends. CDR1 and CDR2 (germline): MNHEY, SVGAGI. The CDR3 here is CASSYTDSNSYEQYF. In DNA form, the CDR3 reads TGTGCCAGCAGTTATACGGACAGTAACTCCTACGAGCAGTACTTC.

The rearrangement joins TRBV14 to TRBJ2-7, with 7 bases aligning to TRBD2. Looked up from germline, CDR1 is SGHDN and CDR2 is FVKESK. The V and J ends lost 4 bases and 0 bases, in that order; junction bases with no gene match: 6. The CDR3 extends over 15 amino acids. In nucleotides, the CDR3 is TGTGCCAGCAGCCCGAAAGGCGGGAGCTCCTACGAGCAGTACTTC. Translating gives CASSPKGGSSYEQYF. Looking up the rest from reference TRBV14 and TRBJ2-7 gives the full variable domain: EAGVTQFPSHSVIEKGQTVTLRCDPISGHDNLYWYRRVMGKEIKFLLHFVKESKQDESGMPNNRFLAERTGGTYSTLKVQPAELEDSGVYFCASSPKGGSSYEQYFGPGTRLTVT.

This chain uses TRBV28 with TRBJ1-5, with a tentative D call TRBD1 (5 bases). Germline lookup yields CDR1 MDHEN and CDR2 SYDVKM. There are 16 residues in the CDR3. V lost 5 bases and J lost 0, with 14 bases in between. The CDR3 bases are TGTGCCAGCAGTCCCCTGGGACTGTATAGCAATCAGCCCCAGCATTTT. It specifies CASSPLGLYSNQPQHF.

This rearrangement joins TRBV27 to TRBJ1-1; 7 bases match TRBD1. Per the germline V gene, CDR1 is MNHEY and CDR2 is SMNVEV (reference sequence). V lost 2 bases and J lost 6; bases outside the gene matches: 9. CDR3 size: 15 residues. The CDR3 nucleotides are TGTGCCAGCAGTTTAAAAATAGGGGGCAAGTCTGAAGCTTTCTTT. Its translation is CASSLKIGGKSEAFF.

The gene calls are TRBV9 and TRBJ2-3, with TRBD2 identical over 7 bases. CDR1 and CDR2 (germline): SGDLS, YYNGEE. CDR3 size: 17 residues. The ends lost 0 bases at V and 1 base at J; junction bases unmatched: 8. DNA for the CDR3: TGTGCCAGCAGCGTAGCGGGAGGCCAGAGGGGCACAGATACGCAGTATTTT. Its protein product is CASSVAGGQRGTDTQYF.

The rearrangement joins TRBV4-2 to TRBJ2-7; D is ambiguous. CDR3 length: 16 amino acids. From germline, CDR1 is LGHNA and CDR2 YNFKEQ. V lost 0 bases, J lost 2 bases, and 14 bases lay in between. CDR3 sequence (DNA): TGTGCCAGCAGCCAAGAAGAGCGACGAGGTACCTACGAGCAGTACTTC. Protein product: CASSQEERRGTYEQYF.

The sample holds one count of this clone. The chain couples TRBV7-3 to TRBJ2-7; 7 bases fit TRBD1. Germline CDR1 is SGHTA and CDR2 is FQGTGA. V trimming: 5 bases; J trimming: 6 bases; junction bases outside the gene matches: 7. The CDR3 loop spans 13 amino acids. The CDR3 DNA reads as TGTGCCAGCAGCACCACAAACAGGGGCGAGCAGTACTTC. Protein product: CASSTTNRGEQYF.

Written as DNA, the CDR3 is TGTGCCAGCAGTGGGGGGGCCTACAATGAGCAGTTCTTC. Translating it yields CASSGGAYNEQFF. The chain recombines TRBV27 with TRBJ2-1; the match to TRBD2 covers 7 bases. V lost 5 bases and J lost 2; bases outside the gene matches: 0. CDR1 and CDR2 (germline): MNHEY, SMNVEV (reference sequence). The CDR3 extends over 13 amino acids.

In this sample, this clone turned up a few times. The chain couples TRBV30 to TRBJ1-1; TRBD1 aligns across 7 bases. J lost 1 base, V lost 4 bases, and 12 bases had no gene match. The CDR3 extends over 16 amino acids. CDR1 and CDR2 from the germline V gene are GTSNPN and SVGIG (reference sequence). The DNA of the CDR3 is TGTGCCTGGACTCGTATTAGGGGACAGAGGAACACTGAAGCTTTCTTT. Its translation: CAWTRIRGQRNTEAFF.

V and J are TRBV6-6 and TRBJ1-1; D might be TRBD1 (5 bases). V gave up 5 bases and J gave up 3 bases, with 19 bases separating them. The CDR3 loop spans 16 amino acids. Per the germline V gene, CDR1 is MNHNY and CDR2 is SVGAGI (reference sequence). The CDR3 sequence is CASSGKGTPVDTEAFF. The CDR3 bases are TGTGCCAGCAGTGGTAAAGGGACTCCTGTAGACACTGAAGCTTTCTTT.

The chain is built from TRBV5-4 and TRBJ2-2; 9 positions agree with TRBD1. This CDR3 has 15 amino acids. V shed 3 bases and J 6 bases; nucleotides not matched to a gene: 6. Germline V lookup: CDR1 SGHNT, CDR2 YYREEE (reference sequence). This chain's CDR3 is CASSSTQGAPGELFF. In nucleotides, the CDR3 is TGTGCCAGCAGCTCAACACAGGGGGCTCCCGGGGAGCTGTTTTTT.

V and J are TRBV6-1 and TRBJ1-2; 11 bases map to TRBD1. The V and J ends lost 4 bases and 1 base, in that order; junction bases with no gene match: 14. Germline V gene sequence: CDR1 MNHNS, CDR2 SASEGT. This CDR3 has 19 amino acids. The CDR3 coding sequence is TGTGCCAGCAGTGCCCGGGACAGGGGGTCCCCCAAGCTTAACTATGGCTACACCTTC. The encoded protein is CASSARDRGSPKLNYGYTF.

CDR3 DNA sequence: TGTGCCAGCAGCGCGATAATGGGGAGCACCGGGGAGCTGTTTTTT. Its translation: CASSAIMGSTGELFF. The chain links TRBV11-2 to TRBJ2-2, with D perhaps TRBD2 (5 bases). Trimming took 5 bases from V and 4 from J, leaving 14 bases between them. Germline values: CDR1 SGHAT, CDR2 FQNNGV. This CDR3 comprises 15 residues. The variable domain in full, completed from reference TRBV11-2 and TRBJ2-2, reads EAGVAQSPRYKIIEKRQSVAFWCNPISGHATLYWYQQILGQGPKLLIQFQNNGVVDDSQLPKDRFSAERLKGVDSTLKIQPAKLEDSAVYLCASSAIMGSTGELFFGEGSRLTVL.

In its sample, this clone was seen a few times. The chain recombines TRBV9 with TRBJ2-2; 8 bases align to TRBD1. This CDR3 region has 17 residues. Germline lookup yields CDR1 SGDLS and CDR2 YYNGEE. The J segment lost 0 bases and the V segment lost 0 bases, leaving 4 bases of the junction unmatched. CDR3 sequence: CASSVGQGTTNTGELFF. The CDR3 DNA follows: TGTGCCAGCAGCGTAGGACAGGGGACAACGAACACCGGGGAGCTGTTTTTT.

The rearrangement links TRBV27 to TRBJ1-1; 9 nucleotides line up with TRBD1. The CDR3 length is 17 residues. Germline V gives CDR1 MNHEY, CDR2 SMNVEV (reference sequence). The junction had 17 bases not matched to a gene; V was cut back by 4 bases and J by 8 bases. The CDR3: CASSYFRGQGHKREAFF. CDR3 bases: TGTGCCAGCAGTTACTTCAGGGGACAGGGCCACAAGAGAGAAGCTTTCTTT.

The V call is TRBV7-9, the J call TRBJ1-1; D possibly corresponds to TRBD1 (5 bases). The CDR3 runs 12 residues. Per the germline V gene, CDR1 is SEHNR and CDR2 is FQNEAQ (reference sequence). V was clipped by 11 bases and J by 0 bases, with 10 bases between them. CDR3 in DNA: TGTGCCGGGGCCGACATGAACACTGAAGCTTTCTTT. This sequence encodes CAGADMNTEAFF. Using reference TRBV7-9 and TRBJ1-1 for the parts outside the CDR3, the full variable domain is DTGVSQNPRHKITKRGQNVTFRCDPISEHNRLYWYRQTLGQGPEFLTYFQNEAQLEKSRLLSDRFSAERPKGSFSTLEIQRTEQGDSAMYLCAGADMNTEAFFGQGTRLTVV.

The chain uses TRBV9 and TRBJ2-7; D possibly corresponds to TRBD2 (5 bases). The V end was cut by 0 bases, the J end by 2 bases, with 15 bases between. CDR1 and CDR2 from the germline V gene are SGDLS and YYNGEE. The CDR3 is 16 residues long. In DNA, the CDR3 is TGTGCCAGCAGCGTAGCCGGCCAGGACTTCGCCTACGAGCAGTACTTC. Translation: CASSVAGQDFAYEQYF.

The chain uses TRBV5-5 and TRBJ2-7; D gene unclear. CDR3 length: 15 amino acids. Germline loops: CDR1 SGHKS, CDR2 YYEKEE (reference sequence). The V end was cut by 0 bases, the J end by 4 bases, with 14 bases between. As DNA, the CDR3 is TGTGCCAGCAGCTTGGAGCGCAAGGCCCCTTACGAGCAGTACTTC. This gives the protein CASSLERKAPYEQYF.

This rearrangement joins TRBV7-6 to TRBJ1-6, with D uncertain. V was pared by 4 bases and J by 6 bases, with 7 bases between. The CDR3 is 13 residues long. Germline CDR1 SGHVS, CDR2 FNYEAQ. The CDR3 loop is CASSSGLNSPLHF. The DNA for the CDR3 is TGTGCCAGCAGCTCAGGACTTAATTCACCCCTCCACTTT.

V is TRBV5-1 and J is TRBJ2-3; the D gene is possibly TRBD2 (6 bases). The CDR3 consists of 15 residues. V dropped 0 bases and J dropped 4 bases, with 12 bases sitting between them. The germline gives CDR1 SGHRS, CDR2 YFSETQ. The CDR3 nucleotides are TGCGCCAGCAGCTTGGGCGGGGAGAAGGCAGATACGCAGTATTTT. Its protein product is CASSLGGEKADTQYF.